This T cell receptor beta chain was retrieved from a study of OX40 agonist ivuxolimab in advanced cancers. Patients were ruled out by autoimmune disease history or systemic immunosuppression. Regarding the study as a whole: Both blood CD4+ and CD8+ T cells showed clonal growth by week 6 at 0.1 to 3.0 mg/kg.

As concerns this clone: Its target is not known.

The CDR3 totals 13 residues. Trimming cost V 7 bases and J 4 bases, with 13 bases left between them. Germline V gene lookup returns CDR1 LGHNT and CDR2 FRNRAP. The assay was immunoSEQ multiplex PCR, and TCRdb's table has in-frame clones only and misses some. Among 60,000 to 75,000 clones listed, 80% were seen once. The chain uses TRBV12-5 and TRBJ1-1; D call uncertain. Sequencing was performed on CD4+ or CD8+ T cells sorted from blood, taken in a trial of the OX40 agonist ivuxolimab. This receptor was taken from an adult with an advanced solid tumor such as melanoma, head and neck, liver or kidney cancer. CDR3 nucleotides: TGTGCTAGTGCAAGTCGGGGAGGCACTGAAGCTTTCTTT. It encodes CASASRGGTEAFF.